This TCR beta chain derives from a study of cytomegalovirus exposure and HLA in healthy donors. Study-wide background: Sequencing of 150 million to 200 million T cells in an earlier analysis found around 120 million unique TCR beta sequences.

Findings and caveats of the study: Around 18,000 TCR beta sequences were associated with HLA alleles at 0.05 false discovery rate in a later analysis. Roughly uniform depth of sequencing across donors was assumed in presence/absence analyses.

13 Jbeta primers and 60 Vbeta primers were used for the PCR. TCRdb keeps only in-frame clones here, not all; method: immunoSEQ multiplex PCR. The sample holds around 150,000 clones, roughly 80% seen once. Details on this clone: Its specificity is not known.

CDR1 is KGHSY, CDR2 FQNENV, per germline. The V gene lost 2 bases and the J gene lost 0 bases, with 13 bases spanning the gap. This CDR3 is 16 amino acids long. Material for sequencing was PBMCs. The receptor comes from a man under 40 in good health and CMV-seropositive. V gene TRBV16 combines with J gene TRBJ1-1; D is unclear. Here the CDR3 DNA reads TGTGCCAGCAGCCAACTTCGGCCCGGGGTGAACACTGAAGCTTTCTTT. Its protein is CASSQLRPGVNTEAFF.